The T cell receptor (beta chain) described here comes from a study of cytomegalovirus exposure and HLA in healthy donors. The CDR3 runs 15 residues. Germline V gives CDR1 ENHRY, CDR2 SYGVKD. Germline trimming cut 4 bases from V and 8 bases from J; bases unmatched to any gene: 6. Amplification used 60 Vbeta primers and 13 Jbeta primers. TCRdb's copy holds only in-frame clones and misses some; the assay was immunoSEQ multiplex PCR. The data hold some 120,000 clones, with 77% observed a single time. Sequenced sample: PBMCs. The receptor's source is a man between 18 and 29 years old in good health and CMV-seropositive. The chain joins TRBV10-3 to TRBJ2-1; 12 bases map to TRBD2. CDR3 nucleotides: TGTGCCATCAGTGTAACTAGCGGGAGGCTCTATGAGCAGTTCTTC. It specifies CAISVTSGRLYEQFF.